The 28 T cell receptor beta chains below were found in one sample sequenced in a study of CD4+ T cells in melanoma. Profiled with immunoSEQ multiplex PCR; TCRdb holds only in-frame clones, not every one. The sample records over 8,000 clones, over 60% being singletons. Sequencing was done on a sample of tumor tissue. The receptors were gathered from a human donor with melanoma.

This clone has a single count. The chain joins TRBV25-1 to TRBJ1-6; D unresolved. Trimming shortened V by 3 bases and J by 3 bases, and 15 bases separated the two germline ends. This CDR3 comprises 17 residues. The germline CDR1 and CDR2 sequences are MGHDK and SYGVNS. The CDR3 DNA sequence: TGTGCCAGCAGTGAGCCAGGAAAGACGGGCTATAATTCACCCCTCCACTTT. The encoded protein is CASSEPGKTGYNSPLHF.

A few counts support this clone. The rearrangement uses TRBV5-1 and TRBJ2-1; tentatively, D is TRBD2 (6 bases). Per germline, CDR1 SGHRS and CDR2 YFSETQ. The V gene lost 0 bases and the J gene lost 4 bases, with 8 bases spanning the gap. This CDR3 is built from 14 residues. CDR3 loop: CASSLGDLYNEQFF. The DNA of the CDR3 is TGCGCCAGCAGCTTGGGGGACTTATACAATGAGCAGTTCTTC.

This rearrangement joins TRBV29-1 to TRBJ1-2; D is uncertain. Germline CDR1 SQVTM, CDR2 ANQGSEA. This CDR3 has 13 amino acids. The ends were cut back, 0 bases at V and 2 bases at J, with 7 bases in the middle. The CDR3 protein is CSVEEVGNYGYTF. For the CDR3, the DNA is TGCAGCGTTGAAGAGGTGGGAAACTATGGCTACACCTTC.

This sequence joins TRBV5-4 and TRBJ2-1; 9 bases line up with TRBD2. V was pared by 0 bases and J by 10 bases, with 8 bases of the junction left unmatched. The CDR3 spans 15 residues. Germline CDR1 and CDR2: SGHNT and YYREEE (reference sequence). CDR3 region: CASSLGGGGAREQFF. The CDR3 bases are TGTGCCAGCAGCTTGGGTGGCGGGGGGGCAAGGGAGCAGTTCTTC.

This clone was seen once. The CDR3 loop is CSVSKVGEQYF. CDR3 DNA sequence: TGCAGCGTTTCTAAGGTTGGCGAGCAGTACTTC. V and J are TRBV29-1 and TRBJ2-7; no clear D gene. This CDR3 is built from 11 residues. Germline assignment: CDR1 SQVTM and CDR2 ANQGSEA. V gave up 5 bases and J gave up 6 bases, with 11 bases separating them.

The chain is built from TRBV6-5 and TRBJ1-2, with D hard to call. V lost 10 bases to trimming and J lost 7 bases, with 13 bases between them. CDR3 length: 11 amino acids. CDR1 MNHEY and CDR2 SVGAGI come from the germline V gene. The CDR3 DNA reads TGTGCCACCGCCGGCATCGCTGGCTACACCTTC. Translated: CATAGIAGYTF.

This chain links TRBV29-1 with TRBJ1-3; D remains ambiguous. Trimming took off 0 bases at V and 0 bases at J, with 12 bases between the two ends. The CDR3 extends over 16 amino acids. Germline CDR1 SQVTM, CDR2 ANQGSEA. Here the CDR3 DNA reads TGCAGCGTTGAAGATTTCGCCGTGGACTCTGGAAACACCATATATTTT. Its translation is CSVEDFAVDSGNTIYF.

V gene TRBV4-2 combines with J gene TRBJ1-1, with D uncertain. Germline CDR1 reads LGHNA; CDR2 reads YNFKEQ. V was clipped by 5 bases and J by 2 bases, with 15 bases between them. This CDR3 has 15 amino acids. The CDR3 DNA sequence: TGTGCCAGCAGCTTAGATCCAGCAGGCAACACTGAAGCTTTCTTT. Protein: CASSLDPAGNTEAFF.

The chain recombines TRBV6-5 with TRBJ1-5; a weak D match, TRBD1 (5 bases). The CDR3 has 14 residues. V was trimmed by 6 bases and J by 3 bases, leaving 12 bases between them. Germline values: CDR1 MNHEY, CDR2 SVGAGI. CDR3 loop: CASRTTGFNQPQHF. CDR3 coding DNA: TGTGCCAGCAGGACCACAGGCTTCAATCAGCCCCAGCATTTT.

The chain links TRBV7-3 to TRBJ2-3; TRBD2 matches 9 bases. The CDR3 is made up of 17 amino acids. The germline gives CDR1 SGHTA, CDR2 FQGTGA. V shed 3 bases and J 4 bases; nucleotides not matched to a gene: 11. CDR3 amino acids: CASSFKRGVGNADTQYF. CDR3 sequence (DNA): TGTGCCAGCAGCTTCAAGCGGGGGGTGGGAAACGCAGATACGCAGTATTTT.

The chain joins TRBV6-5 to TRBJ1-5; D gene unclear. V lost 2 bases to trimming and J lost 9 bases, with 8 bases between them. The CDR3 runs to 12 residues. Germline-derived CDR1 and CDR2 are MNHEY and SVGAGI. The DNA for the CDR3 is TGTGCCAGCAGTTACGCCGTATGGCCCCAGCATTTT. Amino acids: CASSYAVWPQHF.

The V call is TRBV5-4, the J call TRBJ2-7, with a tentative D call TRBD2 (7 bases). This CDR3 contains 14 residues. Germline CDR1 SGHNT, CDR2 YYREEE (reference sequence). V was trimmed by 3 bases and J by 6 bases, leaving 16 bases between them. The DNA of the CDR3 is TGTGCCAGCAGCTCACAGGGACTAAGGGGCGAGCAGTACTTC. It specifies CASSSQGLRGEQYF.

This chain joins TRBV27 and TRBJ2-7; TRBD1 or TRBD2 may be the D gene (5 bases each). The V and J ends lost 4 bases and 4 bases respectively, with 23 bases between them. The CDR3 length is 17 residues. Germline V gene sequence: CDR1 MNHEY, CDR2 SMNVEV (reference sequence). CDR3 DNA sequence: TGTGCCAGCAGTTCGTCGGGGACCGTGGGCCGCCTGTACGAGCAGTACTTC. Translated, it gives CASSSSGTVGRLYEQYF.

CDR3 bases: TGTGCCAGCTCACCAGAGCTAGCGGATACGCAGTATTTT. This codes for CASSPELADTQYF. The rearrangement joins TRBV18 to TRBJ2-3; D possibly corresponds to TRBD2 (6 bases). The CDR3 runs to 13 residues. CDR1 and CDR2 from the germline V gene are KGHSH and LQKENI. The V and J ends lost 2 bases and 6 bases respectively, with 9 bases between them.

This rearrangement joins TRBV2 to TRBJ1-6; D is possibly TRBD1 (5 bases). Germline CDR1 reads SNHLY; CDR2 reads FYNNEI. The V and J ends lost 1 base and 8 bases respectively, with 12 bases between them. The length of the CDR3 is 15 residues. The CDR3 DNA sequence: TGTGCCAGCAGTGAAGAGGCAGGGAGGCATTCACCCCTCCACTTT. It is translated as CASSEEAGRHSPLHF.

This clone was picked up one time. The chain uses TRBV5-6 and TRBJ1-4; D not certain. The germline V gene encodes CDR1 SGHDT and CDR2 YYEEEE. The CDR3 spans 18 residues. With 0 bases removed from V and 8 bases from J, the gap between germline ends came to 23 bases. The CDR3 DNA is TGTGCCAGCAGCTTGGCCTTGAGAGGACGAGGCCAGAGAGAAAAACTGTTTTTT. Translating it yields CASSLALRGRGQREKLFF.

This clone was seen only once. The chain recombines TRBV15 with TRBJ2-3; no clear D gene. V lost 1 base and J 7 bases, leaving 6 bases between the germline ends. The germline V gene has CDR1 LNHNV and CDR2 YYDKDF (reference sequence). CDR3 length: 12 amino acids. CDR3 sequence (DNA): TGTGCCACCAGCAGAGTGGGAAATACGCAGTATTTT. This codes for CATSRVGNTQYF. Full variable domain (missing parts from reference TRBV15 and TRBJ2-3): DAMVIQNPRYQVTQFGKPVTLSCSQTLNHNVMYWYQQKSSQAPKLLFHYYDKDFNNEADTPDNFQSRRPNTSFCFLDIRSPGLGDTAMYLCATSRVGNTQYFGPGTRLTVL.

CDR3 loop: CASSYSTPFSGNTIYF. As DNA, the CDR3 is TGTGCCAGCAGTTACTCCACACCGTTCTCTGGAAACACCATATATTTT. The V and J genes are TRBV6-5 and TRBJ1-3, with D uncertain. CDR1 is MNHEY, CDR2 SVGAGI, per germline. V was shortened by 0 bases and J by 0 bases, with 9 bases between the two germline ends. The CDR3 contains 16 residues.

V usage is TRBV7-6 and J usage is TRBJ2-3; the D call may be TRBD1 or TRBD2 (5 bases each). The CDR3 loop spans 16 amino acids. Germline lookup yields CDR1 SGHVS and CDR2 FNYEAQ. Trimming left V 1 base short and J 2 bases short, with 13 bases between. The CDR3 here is CASSLGGVPTTDTQYF. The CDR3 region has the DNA TGTGCCAGCAGCTTAGGAGGGGTCCCTACCACAGATACGCAGTATTTT.

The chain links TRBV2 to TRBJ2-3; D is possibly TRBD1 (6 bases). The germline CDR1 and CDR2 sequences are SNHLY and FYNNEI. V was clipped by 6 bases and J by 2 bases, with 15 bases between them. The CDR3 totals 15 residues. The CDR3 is CASSPTDSFTDTQYF. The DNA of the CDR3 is TGTGCCAGCAGCCCGACGGACAGCTTCACAGATACGCAGTATTTT.

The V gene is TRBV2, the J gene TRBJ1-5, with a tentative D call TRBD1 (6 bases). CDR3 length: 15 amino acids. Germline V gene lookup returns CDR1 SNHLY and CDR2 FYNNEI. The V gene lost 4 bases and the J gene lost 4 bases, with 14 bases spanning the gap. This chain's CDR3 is CASSGGHLGNQPQHF. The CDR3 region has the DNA TGTGCCAGCAGTGGGGGACACCTGGGGAATCAGCCCCAGCATTTT.

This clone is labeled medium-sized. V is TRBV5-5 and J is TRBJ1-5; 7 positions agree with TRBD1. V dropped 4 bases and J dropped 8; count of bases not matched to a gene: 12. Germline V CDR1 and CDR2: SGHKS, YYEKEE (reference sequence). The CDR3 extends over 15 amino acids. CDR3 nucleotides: TGTGCCAGCAGCGGCGGGACAGAAGGCTGGGAGCCCCAGCATTTT. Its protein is CASSGGTEGWEPQHF.

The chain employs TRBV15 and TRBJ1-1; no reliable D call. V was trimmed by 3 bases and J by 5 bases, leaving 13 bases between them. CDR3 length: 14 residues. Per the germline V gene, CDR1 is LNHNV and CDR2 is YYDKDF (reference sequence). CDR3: CATSRGFGGTEAFF. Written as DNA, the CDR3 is TGTGCCACCAGCAGGGGCTTTGGTGGGACTGAAGCTTTCTTT. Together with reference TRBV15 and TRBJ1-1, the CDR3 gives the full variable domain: DAMVIQNPRYQVTQFGKPVTLSCSQTLNHNVMYWYQQKSSQAPKLLFHYYDKDFNNEADTPDNFQSRRPNTSFCFLDIRSPGLGDTAMYLCATSRGFGGTEAFFGQGTRLTVV.

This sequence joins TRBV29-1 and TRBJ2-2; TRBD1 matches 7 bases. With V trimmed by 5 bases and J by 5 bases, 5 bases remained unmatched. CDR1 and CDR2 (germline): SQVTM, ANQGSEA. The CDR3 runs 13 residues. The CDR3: CSVKTGITGELFF. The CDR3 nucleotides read TGCAGCGTTAAGACAGGGATAACCGGGGAGCTGTTTTTT.

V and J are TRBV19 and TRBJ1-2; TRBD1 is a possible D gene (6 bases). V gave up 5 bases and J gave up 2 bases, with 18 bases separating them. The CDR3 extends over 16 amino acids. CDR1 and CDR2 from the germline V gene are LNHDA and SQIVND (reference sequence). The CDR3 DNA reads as TGTGCCAGTAGTCCCCAGTACACAGGGAAGAACTATGGCTACACCTTC. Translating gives CASSPQYTGKNYGYTF.

Here the CDR3 reads CAWMIQGGVRNTEAFF. Written as DNA, the CDR3 is TGTGCCTGGATGATCCAGGGGGGGGTGAGGAACACTGAAGCTTTCTTT. The chain carries TRBV30 and TRBJ1-1; 7 positions match TRBD1. Germline CDR1 GTSNPN, CDR2 SVGIG (reference sequence). V was clipped by 4 bases and J by 1 base; unmatched bases: 12. The length of the CDR3 is 16 residues.

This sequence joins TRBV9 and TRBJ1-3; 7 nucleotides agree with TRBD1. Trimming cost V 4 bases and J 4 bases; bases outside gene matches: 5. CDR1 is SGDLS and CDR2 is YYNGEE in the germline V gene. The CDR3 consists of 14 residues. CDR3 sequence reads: CASSYDRAGNTIYF. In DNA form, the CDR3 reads TGTGCCAGCAGCTATGACAGGGCGGGAAACACCATATATTTT. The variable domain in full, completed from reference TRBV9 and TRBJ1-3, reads DSGVTQTPKHLITATGQRVTLRCSPRSGDLSVYWYQQSLDQGLQFLIQYYNGEERAKGNILERFSAQQFPDLHSELNLSSLELGDSALYFCASSYDRAGNTIYFGEGSWLTVV.

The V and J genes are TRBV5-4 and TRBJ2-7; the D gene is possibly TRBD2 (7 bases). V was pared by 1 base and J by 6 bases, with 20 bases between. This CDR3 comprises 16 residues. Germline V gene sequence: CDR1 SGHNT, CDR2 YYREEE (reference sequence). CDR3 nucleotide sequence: TGTGCCAGCAGCTTGCCCTCCGGTGGGGGGGCTACCGAGCAGTACTTC. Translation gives CASSLPSGGGATEQYF.